This TCR beta chain was sequenced in a study of T-cell reconstitution after alpha-beta-depleted transplantation in children. A library of TCRbeta sequences, prepared with unique molecular identifiers, was generated. TCRdb processed the PCR reads anew with MiXCR; each CDR3 protein has one entry. Of about 870,000 distinct CDR3 sequences detected, 15% to 20% appear once; the ten largest clones hold roughly 4.8%. Unmatched junction bases numbered 12, after V lost 6 bases and J lost 6 bases. Germline values: CDR1 SGHVS, CDR2 FNYEAQ. This CDR3 comprises 16 residues. In its sample, this clonotype was seen a few times.

The TCR originated in a male patient under 18 who had a stem cell transplant for acute lymphoblastic leukemia, so the T cells may come from the graft donor. This rearrangement joins TRBV7-6 to TRBJ2-1, with TRBD1 identical over 9 bases. The sample consisted of PBMCs, mostly from graft donor cells, taken 360 days after TCRalphabeta/CD19-depleted stem cell transplant. CDR3 amino acids: CASRDNRGLALNEQFF. The CDR3 DNA is TGTGCCAGCAGGGACAACAGGGGGCTGGCGCTCAATGAGCAGTTCTTC.